These 17 T cell receptor beta chains were sequenced from one sample in a study of T cell clonality in common variable immunodeficiency. Method: immunoSEQ multiplex PCR; TCRdb's copy keeps in-frame clones and lacks some. The counts give around 45,000 clones, none of them seen only once; about 10% is held by the top ten. Source material: peripheral blood mononuclear cells. The receptors were gathered from a person between 18 and 75 years old in good health.

This clone occurred many times. Coverage ceases 3 residues before the CDR3 finishes, and the germline J gene fills in the end. The chain joins TRBV20-1 to TRBJ1-5; the D gene is possibly TRBD1 (6 bases). This CDR3 has 15 residues. The germline V gene encodes CDR1 DFQATT and CDR2 SNEGSKA (reference sequence). Trimming left V 4 bases short and J 0 bases short, with 13 bases between. The CDR3 spells CSAIDSRGSNQPQHF. CDR3 DNA (partial): TGCAGTGCTATAGATTCCAGGGGTAGCAATCAGCCC.

This clone was found many times. With the read ending 3 residues before the CDR3 end, the germline J gene is used to fill in that end. The rearrangement uses TRBV7-9 and TRBJ2-2; D gene uncertain. Deletions cut 9 bases from V and 6 bases from J, with 5 bases between. The CDR3 has 10 amino acids. CDR1 is SEHNR and CDR2 is FQNEAQ in the germline V gene (reference sequence). The chain's CDR3 is CARGPGELFF. The CDR3 bases that were read are TGTGCCAGAGGCCCCGGGGAG.

This clone has ten or more counts. The sequenced fragment ends 3 residues before the CDR3 boundary, so the rest is inferred from the germline J gene. The rearrangement links TRBV5-6 to TRBJ1-1, with TRBD1 as a possible D gene (5 bases). The CDR3 is 15 amino acids. V lost 3 bases and J 0 bases, leaving 12 bases between the germline ends. Germline loops: CDR1 SGHDT, CDR2 YYEEEE. The CDR3 spells CASSYGTSMNTEAFF. The sequenced CDR3 bases are TGTGCCAGCAGCTACGGGACTTCCATGAACACTGAA.

In its sample, this clone was seen many times. The read ends 3 residues shy of where the CDR3 ends; the end is completed using the germline J gene. The genes are TRBV18 and TRBJ1-6; 11 bases line up with TRBD1. The V gene's germline CDR1 is KGHSH and CDR2 LQKENI. The trim removed 6 bases at V and 7 bases at J, leaving 8 bases unmatched. The CDR3 runs 16 residues. CDR3 sequence reads: CASSLGTGGTNSPLHF. Partial CDR3 DNA: TGTGCCAGCTCTTTGGGGACAGGGGGAACAAATTCACCC.

On this clone itself: The observed sequence ends 3 residues before the CDR3 terminus, with the missing tail filled in from the germline J gene. The gene calls are TRBV7-2 and TRBJ1-2; no clear D. CDR1 SGHTA and CDR2 FQGNSA come from the germline V gene. The CDR3 is 12 amino acids. The covered CDR3 bases are TGTGCCAGCAGCTATCCGCGCTACGAC. Its translation is CASSYPRYD. Given in full, the CDR3 is CASSYPRYDYTF.

In this sample, this clone turned up a few times. The read ends 3 residues before the CDR3 terminus; that terminus is restored from the germline J gene. The chain recombines TRBV7-2 with TRBJ2-4; no definite D call. Germline V gene data show CDR1 as SGHTA and CDR2 as FQGNSA. CDR3 length: 13 amino acids. The CDR3 bases that were read are TGTGCCAGCAGCGAGACGCGGCGCGATGGT. Amino acids: CASSETRRDG. The entire CDR3 protein is CASSETRRDGQYF.

The sample holds many counts of this clone. Sequencing ends 3 residues short of the CDR3 end; the germline J gene provides the rest. The V gene is TRBV7-9, the J gene TRBJ1-1; possibly TRBD1 for D (6 bases). Germline V gives CDR1 SEHNR, CDR2 FQNEAQ (reference sequence). Trimming stripped 3 bases from V and 7 bases from J, with 9 bases between. The CDR3 totals 12 residues. The CDR3 bases that were read are TGTGCCAGCAGCTTGGGGACAATTGAA. Translating gives CASSLGTIE. The entire CDR3 is CASSLGTIEAFF.

This clone showed up many times. Read coverage stops 3 residues before the CDR3 terminus; the germline J gene supplies the remainder. The V and J genes are TRBV29-1 and TRBJ1-1; a possible D gene is TRBD1 (5 bases). The V end lost 2 bases, the J end lost 3 bases, and 13 bases lay between the germline ends. CDR1 SQVTM and CDR2 ANQGSEA come from the germline V gene. The CDR3 is 14 amino acids. The CDR3 DNA, read in part, is TGCAGCGTTGAAACTGCGGGGGTTTACACTGAA. Translated, it gives CSVETAGVYTE. The whole CDR3 sequence is CSVETAGVYTEAFF. Based on the CDR3 plus reference TRBV29-1 and TRBJ1-1, the full variable domain is SAVISQKPSRDICQRGTSLTIQCQVDSQVTMMFWYRQQPGQSLTLIATANQGSEATYESGFVIDKFPISRPNLTFSTLTVSNMSPEDSSIYLCSVETAGVYTEAFFGQGTRLTVV.

This clone was detected many times. The read terminates 3 residues before the CDR3 end, so the remaining end is supplied by the germline J gene. This chain uses TRBV29-1 with TRBJ2-5; weak D call: TRBD1 (5 bases). Germline V gene sequence: CDR1 SQVTM, CDR2 ANQGSEA. The CDR3 is 13 amino acids. V lost 3 bases and J lost 5, with 13 bases in between. CDR3 DNA (partial): TGCAGCGTTGACAGGGCCGTCGAGGAGACC. Its protein is CSVDRAVEET. The whole CDR3 is CSVDRAVEETQYF.

This clone was counted at least ten times. With the read ending 3 residues before the CDR3 end, the germline J gene is used to fill in that end. This chain connects TRBV5-1 to TRBJ2-3; 9 bases line up with TRBD1. Germline trimming cut 3 bases from V and 4 bases from J; bases unmatched to any gene: 6. The CDR3 totals 15 residues. Germline V gene data show CDR1 as SGHRS and CDR2 as YFSETQ. This chain's CDR3 is CASSSTGGWADTQYF. The CDR3 bases that were read are TGCGCCAGCAGCTCGACAGGGGGATGGGCAGATACG.

This clone was seen repeatedly, ten times or more. The read terminates 3 residues ahead of where the CDR3 ends, so the germline J gene completes it. The chain has TRBV6-2 or TRBV6-3 and TRBJ1-1, with TRBD1 matching over 8 bases. Germline V lookup: CDR1 MNHEY, CDR2 SVGEGT. After removal of 7 bases from V and 4 bases from J, the junction contained 5 bases not matched to a gene. This CDR3 has 13 amino acids. This chain's CDR3 is CASNRQGSTEAFF. The CDR3 bases that were read are TGTGCCAGCAACAGACAGGGGAGCACTGAA.

This clone has a handful of counts. Coverage ceases 3 residues before the CDR3 finishes, and the germline J gene fills in the end. The chain recombines TRBV19 with TRBJ2-7, with 7 bases that match TRBD1. J lost 1 base, V lost 3 bases, and 9 bases had no gene match. Per germline, CDR1 LNHDA and CDR2 SQIVND (reference sequence). CDR3 length equals 16 residues. CDR3 DNA, as far as it was read: TGTGCCAGTAGTATGAGCGGTGGACAGGCATCCTACGAG. Its protein is CASSMSGGQASYE. The whole CDR3 reads CASSMSGGQASYEQYF. Filled out from reference TRBV19 and TRBJ2-7, the complete variable domain reads DGGITQSPKYLFRKEGQNVTLSCEQNLNHDAMYWYRQDPGQGLRLIYYSQIVNDFQKGDIAEGYSVSREKKESFPLTVTSAQKNPTAFYLCASSMSGGQASYEQYFGPGTRLTVT.

The table lists this clone with many counts. CDR3: CASRETRERSKNIQYF. CDR3 bases read: TGTGCCAGCAGGGAAACCAGGGAGAGGTCCAAAAACATT. The chain links TRBV6-1 to TRBJ2-4; D may correspond to TRBD1 or TRBD2 (5 bases each). The sequence runs out 3 residues before the end of the CDR3; the remainder is reconstructed from the germline J gene. CDR3 length equals 16 residues. The V end lost 6 bases, the J end lost 2 bases, and 17 bases lay between the germline ends. Germline values: CDR1 MNHNS, CDR2 SASEGT.

This clone was recorded many times. The CDR3 end falls 3 residues outside the read, so it is completed with the germline J gene. The chain joins TRBV18 to TRBJ1-1; a possible D gene is TRBD1 (6 bases). The V and J ends lost 4 bases and 3 bases respectively, with 12 bases between them. The CDR3 sequence is 14 residues long. The germline gives CDR1 KGHSH, CDR2 LQKENI. The CDR3: CASSRTGRDTEAFF. The CDR3 bases that were read are TGTGCCAGCTCACGAACAGGGAGGGACACTGAA. Full variable domain (missing parts from reference TRBV18 and TRBJ1-1): NAGVMQNPRHLVRRRGQEARLRCSPMKGHSHVYWYRQLPEEGLKFMVYLQKENIIDESGMPKERFSAEFPKEGPSILRIQQVVRGDSAAYFCASSRTGRDTEAFFGQGTRLTVV.

This clone has at least ten counts. The CDR3 is cut off 3 residues early in the read; its end comes from the germline J gene. The chain has TRBV10-2 and TRBJ2-2, with 13 nucleotides matching TRBD2. Trimming removed 10 bases from V and 8 bases from J; junction bases left unmatched: 4. The V gene's germline CDR1 is WSHSY and CDR2 SAAADI. CDR3 size: 13 residues. This CDR3 reads CATRLAGGGELFF. The sequenced CDR3 bases are TGCGCCACCAGACTAGCGGGAGGAGGGGAG.

This clone was seen many times. The read stops 3 residues short of the end of the CDR3; the missing end is completed from the germline J gene. The chain joins TRBV28 to TRBJ1-5, with 8 bases lining up with TRBD1. The CDR3 covers 19 residues. Losses at the gene ends were 6 bases for V and 0 bases for J; bases not matched to a gene: 16. Germline-derived CDR1 and CDR2 are MDHEN and SYDVKM. The sequenced CDR3 bases are TGTGCCAGCAGGCTCCGCTTAACAGGGGGACCTTATAGCAATCAGCCC. Residues: CASRLRLTGGPYSNQP. Given in full, the CDR3 is CASRLRLTGGPYSNQPQHF.

This clone was counted at least ten times. The read terminates 3 residues ahead of where the CDR3 ends, so the germline J gene completes it. The J gene is TRBJ2-7, the V gene TRBV5-1, with a weak D call TRBD2 (7 bases). The CDR3 is made up of 15 amino acids. Deletions cut 0 bases from V and 4 bases from J, with 14 bases between. Germline V lookup: CDR1 SGHRS, CDR2 YFSETQ. Here the CDR3 reads CASSLVRGAGYEQYF. Partial CDR3 DNA: TGCGCCAGCAGCTTGGTACGGGGGGCCGGATACGAG.